This T cell receptor beta chain was recorded in a study of T cell repertoires in cytomegalovirus infection. Study information: An indication of both CMV infection and matching HLA type came from public TCR beta signatures.

Study results and limitations: Clonotypes of TCR beta that were HLA-C-restricted and CMV-specific dominated the ex vivo response. Of the TCR beta families, the public ones yielded a cumulative frequency that identified carriers of CMV plus the relevant HLA.

The CDR3 covers 12 residues. The germline V gene encodes CDR1 MGHRA and CDR2 YSYEKL. V gave up 7 bases and J gave up 8 bases; unmatched junction bases: 4. MiXCR was run by TCRdb on the reads, yielding one entry per CDR3 protein. Here the sample spans 160,000 or so distinct CDR3 sequences, less than 25% being singletons. This clonotype was seen only a few times. As yet, its antigen is unknown. This receptor was identified in a human donor in good health (CMV status not recorded). Some clones in this sample may be carry-over from other donors' samples. The chain employs TRBV4-1 and TRBJ1-4; 7 nucleotides line up with TRBD1. The sample here was CD8+ T cells from cultured PBMCs, taken from culture after CMV antigen stimulation. As DNA, the CDR3 is TGCGCCAGCAAACAGGGGAACGAAAAACTGTTTTTT. It is translated as CASKQGNEKLFF.